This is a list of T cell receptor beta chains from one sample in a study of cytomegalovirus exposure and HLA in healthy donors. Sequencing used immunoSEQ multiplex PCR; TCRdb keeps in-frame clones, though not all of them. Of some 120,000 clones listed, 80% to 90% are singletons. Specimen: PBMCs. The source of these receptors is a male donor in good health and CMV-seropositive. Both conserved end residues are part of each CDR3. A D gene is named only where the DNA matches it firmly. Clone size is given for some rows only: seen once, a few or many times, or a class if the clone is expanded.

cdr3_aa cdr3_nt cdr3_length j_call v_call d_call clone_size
CASSSTGQTLFSGNTIYF TGTGCCAGCAGTTCTACGGGACAGACCCTCTTCTCTGGAAACACCATATATTTT 18 TRBJ1-3 TRBV28 TRBD1 .
CASSLGGGQIEQFF TGTGCCAGCAGCTTGGGGGGAGGGCAGATTGAGCAGTTCTTC 14 TRBJ2-1 TRBV7-2 TRBD2 .
CSVEDLPGNNEQFF TGCAGCGTTGAAGACTTACCCGGGAACAATGAGCAGTTCTTC 14 TRBJ2-1 TRBV29-1 . once
CASSLPGGNEQFF TGTGCCAGCAGCCTCCCCGGTGGCAATGAGCAGTTCTTC 13 TRBJ2-1 TRBV5-4 . .
CASSLAIRLRTKNTGELFF TGTGCCAGCAGCTTAGCTATAAGGTTAAGGACAAAGAACACCGGGGAGCTGTTTTTT 19 TRBJ2-2 TRBV7-6 . .
CASSFGGNTEAFF TGTGCCAGCAGTTTCGGTGGGAACACTGAAGCTTTCTTT 13 TRBJ1-1 TRBV6-5 . .
CASSPVAGEGETQYF TGTGCCAGCAGCCCAGTAGCGGGAGAGGGAGAGACCCAGTACTTC 15 TRBJ2-5 TRBV7-2 TRBD2 .
CASSHGGEVGYTF TGTGCCAGCAGTCATGGTGGGGAGGTTGGCTACACCTTC 13 TRBJ1-2 TRBV27 . .
CASRHRGTEAFF TGTGCCAGCAGGCACAGGGGCACTGAAGCTTTCTTT 12 TRBJ1-1 TRBV6-1 TRBD1 .
CASSFSGSQETQYF TGTGCCAGCAGCTTTAGCGGGAGCCAAGAGACCCAGTACTTC 14 TRBJ2-5 TRBV7-9 TRBD2 few
CASSIPGNEQYF TGTGCCAGTAGTATCCCCGGGAACGAGCAGTACTTC 12 TRBJ2-7 TRBV19 . .
CSVRQRLGDTQYF TGCAGCGTCCGACAGAGGCTCGGAGATACGCAGTATTTT 13 TRBJ2-3 TRBV29-1 . .
CASSWTGGHYEQYF TGTGCCAGCAGTTGGACAGGGGGACATTACGAGCAGTACTTC 14 TRBJ2-7 TRBV27 TRBD1 .
CASSAGTPGANVLTF TGTGCCAGCAGTGCTGGGACACCTGGGGCCAACGTCCTGACTTTC 15 TRBJ2-6 TRBV28 . .
CASSQDRGYVLTF TGCGCCAGCAGCCAAGATCGGGGTTACGTCCTGACTTTC 13 TRBJ2-6 TRBV4-3 . .
CASKTGQTNTEAFF TGCGCCAGCAAAACGGGACAGACGAACACTGAAGCTTTCTTT 14 TRBJ1-1 TRBV5-1 TRBD1 .
CASSPQGLNTMNTEAFF TGTGCCAGCTCACCCCAGGGACTAAATACTATGAACACTGAAGCTTTCTTT 17 TRBJ1-1 TRBV18 . .
CASSRGDRGTDTQYF TGCGCCAGCAGCCGAGGAGACAGGGGCACAGATACGCAGTATTTT 15 TRBJ2-3 TRBV4-3 TRBD1 .
CASSPPGQGDIFSYEQYF TGTGCCAGCAGTCCCCCGGGACAGGGGGACATCTTCAGCTACGAGCAGTACTTC 18 TRBJ2-7 TRBV27 TRBD1 .
CASSPTGADTQYF TGTGCCAGCTCACCTACAGGGGCCGATACGCAGTATTTT 13 TRBJ2-3 TRBV18 TRBD1 once
CATLGQGGNTIYF TGTGCCACCCTTGGACAGGGGGGAAACACCATATATTTT 13 TRBJ1-3 TRBV6-5 TRBD1 .
CASSPADVVGYEQYF TGTGCCAGTAGCCCTGCTGACGTGGTCGGGTACGAGCAGTACTTC 15 TRBJ2-7 TRBV19 . few
CASSLRLAGVEQYF TGTGCCAGCAGCTTGCGACTAGCGGGAGTTGAGCAGTACTTC 14 TRBJ2-7 TRBV5-6 TRBD2 .
CASNFEGGSIREQYF TGTGCCAGCAACTTTGAGGGCGGGAGCATTCGCGAGCAGTACTTC 15 TRBJ2-7 TRBV28 TRBD2 .
CASSQDRYRPASGMNIQYF TGCGCCAGCAGCCAAGATAGATATCGGCCGGCTAGCGGGATGAACATTCAGTACTTC 19 TRBJ2-4 TRBV4-3 TRBD2 .
CASSFPGLGGNYGYTF TGTGCCAGCAGTTTCCCTGGGCTGGGAGGTAACTATGGCTACACCTTC 16 TRBJ1-2 TRBV28 . .
CASSLLVSGANVLTF TGTGCCAGCAGCCTTCTCGTATCTGGGGCCAACGTCCTGACTTTC 15 TRBJ2-6 TRBV7-9 . .
CASSPIGSGLGEQYF TGCGCCAGCAGCCCCATCGGGTCGGGGTTGGGGGAGCAGTACTTC 15 TRBJ2-7 TRBV5-1 . .
CAVRGLTGNTIYF TGTGCCGTAAGAGGCCTGACTGGAAACACCATATATTTT 13 TRBJ1-3 TRBV10-3 . .
CAGSEARNTIYF TGTGCCGGATCAGAGGCCCGAAACACCATATATTTT 12 TRBJ1-3 TRBV11-3 . .
CASGAAGGQYF TGTGCCAGCGGAGCGGCAGGGGGGCAGTACTTC 11 TRBJ2-7 TRBV6-5 TRBD1 .
CASTVSTADNSPLHF TGTGCCAGCACCGTATCGACAGCTGATAATTCACCCCTCCACTTT 15 TRBJ1-6 TRBV6-5 . .
CASSGQRHTGELFF TGTGCCAGCAGTGGACAGAGACACACCGGGGAGCTGTTTTTT 14 TRBJ2-2 TRBV2 . .
CASSSWTQETQYF TGTGCCAGCAGCTCCTGGACTCAAGAGACCCAGTACTTC 13 TRBJ2-5 TRBV5-4 . .
CASSVSGVGITDTQYF TGCGCCAGCAGCGTATCAGGGGTGGGGATCACAGATACGCAGTATTTT 16 TRBJ2-3 TRBV5-1 . .
CASSGQGARIANQPQHF TGTGCCAGTAGTGGACAGGGCGCCCGAATCGCGAATCAGCCCCAGCATTTT 17 TRBJ1-5 TRBV19 TRBD1 .
CASSLGGRGFGETQYF TGTGCCAGCAGCTTGGGCGGGAGGGGGTTTGGAGAGACCCAGTACTTC 16 TRBJ2-5 TRBV5-4 TRBD2 .
CASSLATQVYGYTF TGTGCCAGCAGCTTAGCTACACAGGTCTATGGCTACACCTTC 14 TRBJ1-2 TRBV7-2 . few
CASSLTGGADKNIQYF TGTGCCAGCAGCCTCACAGGGGGCGCGGACAAAAACATTCAGTACTTC 16 TRBJ2-4 TRBV7-2 TRBD1 .
CASSSTGSEQYF TGTGCCAGCAGCTCGACAGGGTCCGAGCAGTACTTC 12 TRBJ2-7 TRBV5-5 TRBD1 .
CASSLGPSGSFNEQFF TGCGCCAGCAGCTTGGGCCCCAGCGGGAGCTTCAATGAGCAGTTCTTC 16 TRBJ2-1 TRBV5-1 TRBD2 .
CASSFMGQGASGELFF TGCGCCAGCAGCTTTATGGGACAGGGGGCTTCCGGGGAGCTGTTTTTT 16 TRBJ2-2 TRBV5-1 TRBD1 .
CASSLTLQGGNQPQHF TGTGCCAGCAGCTTGACCCTACAGGGGGGGAATCAGCCCCAGCATTTT 16 TRBJ1-5 TRBV5-6 TRBD1 .
CASSLNPGPYEQYF TGTGCCAGCAGCTTAAACCCAGGCCCGTACGAGCAGTACTTC 14 TRBJ2-7 TRBV7-3 . .
CASTLQGLAGGPGTDTQYF TGTGCCAGTACCCTCCAGGGACTAGCGGGAGGGCCTGGCACAGATACGCAGTATTTT 19 TRBJ2-3 TRBV19 TRBD2 .
CASSLPSGGGLTGELFF TGTGCCAGCAGCTTACCCAGCGGAGGGGGCCTGACCGGGGAGCTGTTTTTT 17 TRBJ2-2 TRBV7-9 . .
CASSNRQGATLKETQYF TGTGCCAGCAGCAACCGACAGGGGGCGACTCTAAAAGAGACCCAGTACTTC 17 TRBJ2-5 TRBV5-8 TRBD1 few
CASSAPGVGNTIYF TGTGCCAGCAGCGCCCCGGGGGTCGGAAACACCATATATTTT 14 TRBJ1-3 TRBV7-9 . .
CSSSPTTGFGHNEQFF TGTTCCAGCAGCCCGACGACAGGCTTCGGGCACAATGAGCAGTTCTTC 16 TRBJ2-1 TRBV7-9 . .